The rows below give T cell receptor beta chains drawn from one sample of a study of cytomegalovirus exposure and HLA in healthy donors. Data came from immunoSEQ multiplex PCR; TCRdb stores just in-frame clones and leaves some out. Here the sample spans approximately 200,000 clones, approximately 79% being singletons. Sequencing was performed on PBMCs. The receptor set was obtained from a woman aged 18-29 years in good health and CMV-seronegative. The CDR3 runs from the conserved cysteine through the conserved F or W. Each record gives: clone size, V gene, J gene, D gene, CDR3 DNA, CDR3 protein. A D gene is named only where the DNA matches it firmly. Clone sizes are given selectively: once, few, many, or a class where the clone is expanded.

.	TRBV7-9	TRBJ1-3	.	TGTGCCAGCAGCGGAGGGATCACTGGAAACACCATATATTTT	CASSGGITGNTIYF
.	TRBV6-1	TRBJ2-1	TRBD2	TGTGCCAGCAGTGAATCGGGACTAGCGGGAGGGCCCTGGGATGAGCAGTTCTTC	CASSESGLAGGPWDEQFF
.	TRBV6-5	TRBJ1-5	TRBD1	TGTGCCAGCAGGCGACAGGGGGCAAGCAATCAGCCCCAGCATTTT	CASRRQGASNQPQHF
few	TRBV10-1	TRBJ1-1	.	TGCGCCAGCAGTGAAATCGGGAACACTGAAGCTTTCTTT	CASSEIGNTEAFF
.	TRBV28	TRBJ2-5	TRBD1	TGTGCCAGCACATCCACGACAGGGGGCTTTGAGACCCAGTACTTC	CASTSTTGGFETQYF
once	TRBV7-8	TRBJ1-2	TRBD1	TGTGCCAGCAGCCTGACAGGGGGCGGCTATGGCTACACCTTC	CASSLTGGGYGYTF
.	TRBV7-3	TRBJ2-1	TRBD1	TGTGCCAGCAGCCCGAGGACAGGTCAGAGCTCCTACAATGAGCAGTTCTTC	CASSPRTGQSSYNEQFF
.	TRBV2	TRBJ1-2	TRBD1	TGTGCCAGCAGACCGACAGGGGGTGGCTACACCTTC	CASRPTGGGYTF
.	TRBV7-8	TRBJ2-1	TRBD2	TGTGCCAGCAGCTTACCTCCAAGCAGCGGGGGGGTCCATGAGCAGTTCTTC	CASSLPPSSGGVHEQFF
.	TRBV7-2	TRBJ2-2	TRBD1	TGTGCCAGCAGCTCTAGGGGGACAGGGGGGAACACCGGGGAGCTGTTTTTT	CASSSRGTGGNTGELFF
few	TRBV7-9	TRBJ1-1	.	TGTTCCAGCAGCTTAGCTAGGACTGGGAACACTGAAGCTTTCTTT	CSSSLARTGNTEAFF
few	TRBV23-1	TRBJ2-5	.	TGCGCCAGCAGTCAATCCATGGAGACCCAGTACTTC	CASSQSMETQYF
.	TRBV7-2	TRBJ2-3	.	TGTGCCAGCAGCTCATCCCCCGGACTCCCCCTTTATTTT	CASSSSPGLPLYF
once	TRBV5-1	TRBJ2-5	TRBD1	TGCGCCAGCAGCTCCATAGCCTGGGACAGGGGGCAAGAGACCCAGTACTTC	CASSSIAWDRGQETQYF
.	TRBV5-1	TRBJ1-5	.	TGCGCCAGCAGCTTGGACGGGGGCAATCAGCCCCAGCATTTT	CASSLDGGNQPQHF
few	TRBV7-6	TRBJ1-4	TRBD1	TGTGCCAGCAGCTTCCATAGGGACAGCGGGCCTACTAATGAAAAACTGTTTTTT	CASSFHRDSGPTNEKLFF
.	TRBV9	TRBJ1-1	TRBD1	TGTGCCAGCAGCGGGACAGGGGAGAACACTGAAGCTTTCTTT	CASSGTGENTEAFF
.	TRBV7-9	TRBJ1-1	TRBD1	TGTGCCAGCAGTCAACTGGACAGGGCGAACACTGAAGCTTTCTTT	CASSQLDRANTEAFF
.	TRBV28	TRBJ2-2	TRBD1	TGTGCCAGCAGTTCCGACAGGGAACGAACCGGGGAGCTGTTTTTT	CASSSDRERTGELFF
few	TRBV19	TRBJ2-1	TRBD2	TGTGCCAGTAGTTTCGCTAGCGGTCTCCCCTACAATGAGCAGTTCTTC	CASSFASGLPYNEQFF
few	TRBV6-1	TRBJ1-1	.	TGTGCCAGCAGTGAACTGGGCACGGACACTGAAGCTTTCTTT	CASSELGTDTEAFF
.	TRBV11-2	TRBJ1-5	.	TGTGCCAGCAGCTTAAGTGGGGGGTTCAATCAGCCCCAGCATTTT	CASSLSGGFNQPQHF
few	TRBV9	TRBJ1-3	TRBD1	TGTGCCAGCAGCGACGACAGGGGTAACACCATATATTTT	CASSDDRGNTIYF
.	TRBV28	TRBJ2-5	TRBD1	TGTGCCAGCAGTCAGGTCGGGGACAGGGGGCATGGGACCCAGTACTTC	CASSQVGDRGHGTQYF
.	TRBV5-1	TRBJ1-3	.	TGCGCCAGCAGCCCGCAGGGGTCCCTCTCTGGAAACACCATATATTTT	CASSPQGSLSGNTIYF
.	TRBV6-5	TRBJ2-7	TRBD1	TGTGCCAGCAGTTATCAGACAGGGACCTACGAGCAGTACTTC	CASSYQTGTYEQYF
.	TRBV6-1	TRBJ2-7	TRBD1	TGTGCCAGCAGTGAGCGGACAGGGAGCTCCTACGAGCAGTACTTC	CASSERTGSSYEQYF
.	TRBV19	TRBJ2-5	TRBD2	TGTGCCAGTAGTACCCTAGCGGGCCTCCAAGAGACCCAGTACTTC	CASSTLAGLQETQYF
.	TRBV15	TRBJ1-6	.	TGTGCCACCAGCAGAGACTCACAGGGAACTTCACCCCTCCACTTT	CATSRDSQGTSPLHF
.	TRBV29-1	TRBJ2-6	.	TGCAGCGTTGAGGTGCAGGCTCTAGGGGCCAACGTCCTGACTTTC	CSVEVQALGANVLTF
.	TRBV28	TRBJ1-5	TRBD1	TGTGCCAGCAGCAAAAGTCAGACAGGGGGCCCCCAGCATTTT	CASSKSQTGGPQHF
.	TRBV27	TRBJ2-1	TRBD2	TGTGCTAGCAGTTATGGGGGTAGCGGGAATGAGCAGTTCTTC	CASSYGGSGNEQFF
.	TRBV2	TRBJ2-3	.	TGTGCCAGCAGTGTGGACTCAACGGCAGATACGCAGTATTTT	CASSVDSTADTQYF
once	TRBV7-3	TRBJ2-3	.	TGTGCCAGCAGCTCCGCGGGACTCCGTACAGATACGCAGTATTTT	CASSSAGLRTDTQYF